The 25 T cell receptor beta chains below were found in one sample sequenced in a study of OX40 agonist ivuxolimab in advanced cancers. Sequenced by immunoSEQ multiplex PCR; TCRdb stores in-frame clones only, minus some. The data hold 65,000 to 85,000 clones, with roughly 80% observed a single time. Specimen: CD4+ or CD8+ T cells sorted from blood, collected in a trial of the OX40 agonist ivuxolimab. The source is an adult with an advanced solid tumor such as melanoma, head and neck, liver or kidney cancer.

V gene TRBV5-5 combines with J gene TRBJ2-7, with D uncertain. V was shortened by 0 bases and J by 0 bases, with 10 bases between the two germline ends. CDR1 and CDR2 from the germline V gene are SGHKS and YYEKEE (reference sequence). There are 15 residues in the CDR3. CDR3 sequence reads: CASSLEGLSSYEQYF. Written as DNA, the CDR3 is TGTGCCAGCAGCTTGGAGGGTTTAAGCTCCTACGAGCAGTACTTC.

The CDR3 loop is CASSLDRGQTYEQYF. CDR3 DNA sequence: TGTGCCAGCAGCTTAGATCGGGGACAGACCTACGAGCAGTACTTC. This chain uses TRBV11-2 with TRBJ2-7; 7 bases are shared with TRBD1. The CDR3 has 15 amino acids. Per the germline V gene, CDR1 is SGHAT and CDR2 is FQNNGV. V lost 0 bases and J lost 2; bases outside the gene matches: 4.

The J gene is TRBJ2-3, the V gene TRBV11-2; D perhaps matches TRBD1 (6 bases). Germline CDR1 and CDR2: SGHAT and FQNNGV. The CDR3 has 15 residues. Trimming took off 6 bases at V and 3 bases at J, with 16 bases between the two ends. The CDR3 sequence: CASSDRSGGTDTQYF. CDR3 sequence (DNA): TGTGCCAGCAGTGACAGGTCTGGGGGTACAGATACGCAGTATTTT.

This chain uses TRBV7-6 with TRBJ1-1; D gene ambiguous. CDR3 length: 15 amino acids. The germline gives CDR1 SGHVS, CDR2 FNYEAQ. V lost 0 bases and J lost 8, with 16 bases in between. CDR3 amino acids: CASSLAGNGLVEAFF. As DNA, the CDR3 is TGTGCCAGCAGCTTAGCGGGAAATGGGTTGGTCGAAGCTTTCTTT.

The chain couples TRBV7-9 to TRBJ2-3, with TRBD2 matching 9 bases. CDR3 length equals 16 residues. The ends lost 1 base at V and 5 bases at J; junction bases unmatched: 7. The germline gives CDR1 SEHNR, CDR2 FQNEAQ (reference sequence). The CDR3 region has the DNA TGTGCCAGCAGCTTAGTGGCGGGGGGGCCTGGAGATACGCAGTATTTT. Encoded protein: CASSLVAGGPGDTQYF.

This CDR3 is CASSQDQLVEEGDGYTF. The DNA for the CDR3 is TGTGCCAGCAGCCAAGATCAATTGGTAGAAGAAGGGGATGGCTACACCTTC. The V call is TRBV4-2, the J call TRBJ1-2, with D maybe TRBD1 (5 bases). V dropped 0 bases and J dropped 6 bases, with 20 bases sitting between them. The germline gives CDR1 LGHNA, CDR2 YNFKEQ. The CDR3 has 17 amino acids.

The gene calls are TRBV28 and TRBJ1-5; weak D call: TRBD1 (6 bases). The CDR3 runs 16 residues. CDR1 and CDR2 (germline): MDHEN, SYDVKM. V lost 6 bases and J lost 6, with 21 bases in between. The CDR3 DNA is TGTGCCAGCAGGATAACCCTAGGGGGTGGCGGTCAGCCCCAGCATTTT. Protein product: CASRITLGGGGQPQHF.

This clone has only a few counts. V usage is TRBV5-1 and J usage is TRBJ2-4; 9 positions agree with TRBD2. V trimming: 0 bases; J trimming: 7 bases; junction bases outside the gene matches: 5. Germline V gene sequence: CDR1 SGHRS, CDR2 YFSETQ. The CDR3 contains 15 residues. CDR3 residues: CASSLVAGGPNIQYF. In DNA, the CDR3 is TGCGCCAGCAGCTTGGTGGCGGGAGGGCCGAACATTCAGTACTTC.

The J gene is TRBJ1-6, the V gene TRBV5-1, with no clear D. Trimming took 0 bases from V and 5 from J, leaving 6 bases between them. Germline assignment: CDR1 SGHRS and CDR2 YFSETQ. The CDR3 spans 14 residues. This CDR3 reads CASSLEGNNSPLHF. The CDR3 DNA follows: TGCGCCAGCAGCTTGGAAGGAAATAATTCACCCCTCCACTTT.

This clone occurred once. The chain combines TRBV29-1 with TRBJ1-5, with D hard to call. CDR1 SQVTM and CDR2 ANQGSEA come from the germline V gene. The CDR3 spans 13 residues. Trimming took off 6 bases at V and 3 bases at J, with 12 bases between the two ends. DNA for the CDR3: TGCAGCGTAGGAGACGGGGTCAATCAGCCCCAGCATTTT. Translating it yields CSVGDGVNQPQHF.

This clone was counted a single time. The genes are TRBV5-1 and TRBJ2-3, with 7 bases identical to TRBD1. The V segment lost 4 bases and the J segment 0 bases; nucleotides outside the gene matches: 5. CDR3 length equals 15 residues. CDR1 is SGHRS and CDR2 is YFSETQ in the germline V gene. The CDR3 DNA reads as TGCGCCAGCAGCCCCGACAGGGTGAGCACAGATACGCAGTATTTT. This translates into CASSPDRVSTDTQYF.

This chain uses TRBV21-1 with TRBJ2-2; TRBD2, the D gene given by the table, was not confirmed from the DNA. TRBV21-1 is listed as a pseudogene. This CDR3 is built from 18 residues. CDR3 sequence reads: CASSKDPPGLVNTGELFF. The CDR3 DNA follows: TGTGCCAGCAGCAAAGATCCCCCGGGACTGGTTAACACCGGGGAGCTGTTTTTT.

The chain recombines TRBV5-1 with TRBJ2-7; 7 bases are a match to TRBD2. Germline V CDR1 and CDR2: SGHRS, YFSETQ. The CDR3 extends over 13 amino acids. Unmatched junction bases numbered 8, after V lost 10 bases and J lost 1 base. CDR3 DNA: TGCGCCTCCCAAGCGGGACGGTCCTACGAGCAGTACTTC. This encodes CASQAGRSYEQYF. The variable domain in full, completed from reference TRBV5-1 and TRBJ2-7, reads KAGVTQTPRYLIKTRGQQVTLSCSPISGHRSVSWYQQTPGQGLQFLFEYFSETQRNKGNFPGRFSGRQFSNSRSEMNVSTLELGDSALYLCASQAGRSYEQYFGPGTRLTVT.

J is TRBJ1-5 and V is TRBV10-3, with D possibly matching TRBD1 (5 bases). The CDR3 is 16 amino acids. Germline-derived CDR1 and CDR2 are ENHRY and SYGVKD. The V gene lost 4 bases and the J gene lost 5 bases, with 18 bases spanning the gap. The CDR3 coding sequence is TGTGCCATCAGTGCGGGGGGGAAAGGAAGAGATCAGCCCCAGCATTTT. Translation gives CAISAGGKGRDQPQHF.

The chain joins TRBV27 to TRBJ2-5; D unclear. The CDR3 runs 14 residues. CDR1 and CDR2 (germline): MNHEY, SMNVEV (reference sequence). Trimming took off 2 bases at V and 2 bases at J, with 9 bases between the two ends. The CDR3 here is CASSLNGPQETQYF. The CDR3 bases are TGTGCCAGCAGTTTAAACGGCCCGCAAGAGACCCAGTACTTC.

The CDR3 DNA reads TGTGCCAGCAGCTTTGGTCGGGTCTGGGACACCGGGGAGCTGTTTTTT. Protein sequence: CASSFGRVWDTGELFF. V and J are TRBV11-3 and TRBJ2-2; no definite D call. The CDR3 length is 16 residues. Trimming took 3 bases from V and 3 from J, leaving 14 bases between them. Germline values: CDR1 SGHNT, CDR2 YENEEA.

The V gene is TRBV5-6, the J gene TRBJ1-1, with D perhaps TRBD1 (6 bases). The CDR3 contains 16 residues. V was shortened by 0 bases and J by 2 bases, with 14 bases between the two germline ends. Germline assignment: CDR1 SGHDT and CDR2 YYEEEE. The CDR3 region is CASSLGLGRGNTEAFF. The DNA for the CDR3 is TGTGCCAGCAGCTTGGGTTTGGGCAGGGGAAACACTGAAGCTTTCTTT.

V gene TRBV28 combines with J gene TRBJ1-4; D is ambiguous. The CDR3 has 14 amino acids. Trimming removed 1 base at V and 4 bases at J, with 7 bases between. Germline CDR1 and CDR2: MDHEN and SYDVKM. The CDR3 loop reads CASSLSGFNEKLFF. CDR3 in DNA: TGTGCCAGCAGTTTATCGGGGTTTAATGAAAAACTGTTTTTT.

The CDR3 DNA reads as TGTGCCAGCAGTCTGACTAGCGGGTCTTGGGGAGAGCAGTTCTTC. Protein: CASSLTSGSWGEQFF. V is TRBV7-2 and J is TRBJ2-1, with 10 bases matching TRBD2. This CDR3 spans 15 amino acids. V was clipped by 6 bases and J by 10 bases; unmatched bases: 12. CDR1 and CDR2 (germline): SGHTA, FQGNSA.

The chain joins TRBV11-1 to TRBJ1-1; 11 bases fit TRBD1. The junction had 11 bases not matched to a gene; V was cut back by 5 bases and J by 6 bases. The CDR3 has 16 residues. Germline V lookup: CDR1 SGHAT, CDR2 FQDESV (reference sequence). The CDR3 loop reads CASSPRLGQGAAEAFF. The CDR3 nucleotides are TGTGCCAGCAGCCCGCGATTAGGACAGGGGGCGGCTGAAGCTTTCTTT.

This chain joins TRBV29-1 and TRBJ1-2; TRBD1 might be the D (5 bases). The CDR3 extends over 13 amino acids. V lost 4 bases to trimming and J lost 3 bases, with 12 bases between them. Germline V lookup: CDR1 SQVTM, CDR2 ANQGSEA. DNA for the CDR3: TGCAGCGTTGGGAAAGGGGAGGACTATGGCTACACCTTC. Its protein product is CSVGKGEDYGYTF.

This clone was observed once. This chain links TRBV7-3 with TRBJ2-7; 9 bases map to TRBD1. V was pared by 4 bases and J by 5 bases, with 3 bases of the junction left unmatched. CDR1 is SGHTA and CDR2 is FQGTGA in the germline V gene. CDR3 length: 13 amino acids. CDR3 amino acids: CASSSGQGHEQYF. CDR3 sequence (DNA): TGTGCCAGCAGCTCGGGACAGGGCCACGAGCAGTACTTC.

The chain joins TRBV5-1 to TRBJ2-3, with D possibly matching TRBD2 (6 bases). Germline V CDR1 and CDR2: SGHRS, YFSETQ. The germline V and J ends were trimmed by 4 bases and 2 bases, with 17 bases remaining between them. The CDR3 runs 16 residues. CDR3 sequence: CASSPEGRGDTDTQYF. The DNA for the CDR3 is TGCGCCAGCAGCCCGGAGGGGAGAGGAGACACAGATACGCAGTATTTT.

The V call is TRBV11-2, the J call TRBJ1-2; D is uncertain. CDR3 size: 14 residues. V dropped 0 bases and J dropped 5 bases, with 10 bases sitting between them. Per germline, CDR1 SGHAT and CDR2 FQNNGV. The CDR3 is CASSLEVRKYGYTF. Here the CDR3 DNA reads TGTGCCAGCAGCTTAGAAGTCAGGAAATATGGCTACACCTTC.

V is TRBV27 and J is TRBJ1-2; D gene unclear. The CDR3 length is 13 residues. The germline CDR1 and CDR2 sequences are MNHEY and SMNVEV (reference sequence). With 3 bases removed from V and 6 bases from J, the gap between germline ends came to 11 bases. CDR3 coding DNA: TGTGCCAGCAGTTTTCGGAGACAAAATGGCTACACCTTC. Translating it yields CASSFRRQNGYTF.